Below, 6 T cell receptor beta chains from the same sample are listed, as sequenced in a study of CD8+ T cells in alopecia areata. Once RNA had been extracted, it was reverse transcribed into cDNA to act as the sequencing template. Method: immunoSEQ multiplex PCR; TCRdb's copy keeps in-frame clones and lacks some. The data hold 90,000 or so clones, with about 44% observed a single time. Documented treatment: oral pan-JAK inhibitor, 5-10 mg twice daily. Sample: CD8+ T cells sorted from blood, taken at week 24, from a patient treated with tofacitinib. The receptors shown here come from a human donor with alopecia areata.

V usage is TRBV30 and J usage is TRBJ2-3, with 12 bases matching TRBD1. Losses at the gene ends were 1 base for V and 5 bases for J; bases not matched to a gene: 4. This CDR3 spans 15 amino acids. CDR1 and CDR2 from the germline V gene are GTSNPN and SVGIG (reference sequence). The CDR3: CAWSGDRGPGDTQYF. As DNA, the CDR3 is TGTGCCTGGAGTGGGGACAGGGGGCCCGGAGATACGCAGTATTTT.

The chain uses TRBV15 and TRBJ2-5; 7 bases line up with TRBD2. The last part of the DNA fits TRBJ2-7 better; the J call may be wrong. The CDR3 length is 14 residues. Looked up from germline, CDR1 is LNHNV and CDR2 is YYDKDF (reference sequence). The CDR3 loop reads CATSVWGEGYEQYF. The CDR3 DNA reads TGTGCCACCAGTGTTTGGGGGGAGGGTTACGAGCAGTACTTC.

This clone counts as medium-sized. The chain couples TRBV9 to TRBJ2-3, with D unclear. Trimming removed 0 bases at V and 2 bases at J, with 7 bases between. This CDR3 contains 14 residues. CDR1 is SGDLS, CDR2 YYNGEE, per germline. The CDR3 reads CASSVEGNTDTQYF. CDR3 sequence (DNA): TGTGCCAGCAGCGTAGAAGGTAACACAGATACGCAGTATTTT.

The V and J genes are TRBV19 and TRBJ2-1; the match to TRBD2 covers 7 bases. The CDR3 runs 17 residues. V shed 1 base and J 1 base; nucleotides not matched to a gene: 7. Germline values: CDR1 LNHDA, CDR2 SQIVND (reference sequence). As DNA, the CDR3 is TGTGCCAGTAGTATAGGTCTTAGCGGGTTTTCCTACAATGAGCAGTTCTTC. It yields the protein CASSIGLSGFSYNEQFF. Supplemented by reference TRBV19 and TRBJ2-1, the full variable domain reads DGGITQSPKYLFRKEGQNVTLSCEQNLNHDAMYWYRQDPGQGLRLIYYSQIVNDFQKGDIAEGYSVSREKKESFPLTVTSAQKNPTAFYLCASSIGLSGFSYNEQFFGPGTRLTVL.

V usage is TRBV13 and J usage is TRBJ2-1; no reliable D call. The CDR3 is 13 amino acids. Trimming took 0 bases from V and 10 from J, leaving 10 bases between them. Germline CDR1 reads PRHDT; CDR2 reads FYEKMQ (reference sequence). CDR3 in amino acids: CASSLGLLREQFF. CDR3 in DNA: TGTGCCAGCAGCTTAGGCCTCCTACGGGAGCAGTTCTTC.

Worth noting for this clone: One junction end disagrees with the germline gene, perhaps due to a read error. Other DNA sequences in this sample translate to the same CDR3. V gene TRBV9 combines with J gene TRBJ2-2; 10 bases fit TRBD1. This CDR3 has 15 amino acids. Germline CDR1 and CDR2: SGDLS and YYNGEE. The CDR3 loop reads CASSPPTGGEPRLFF. Written as DNA, the CDR3 is TGTGCCAGCAGCCCCCCGACAGGGGGCGAACCACGGCTGTTCTTT. The variable domain in full, completed from reference TRBV9 and TRBJ2-2, reads DSGVTQTPKHLITATGQRVTLRCSPRSGDLSVYWYQQSLDQGLQFLIQYYNGEERAKGNILERFSAQQFPDLHSELNLSSLELGDSALYFCASSPPTGGEPRLFFGEGSRLTVL.